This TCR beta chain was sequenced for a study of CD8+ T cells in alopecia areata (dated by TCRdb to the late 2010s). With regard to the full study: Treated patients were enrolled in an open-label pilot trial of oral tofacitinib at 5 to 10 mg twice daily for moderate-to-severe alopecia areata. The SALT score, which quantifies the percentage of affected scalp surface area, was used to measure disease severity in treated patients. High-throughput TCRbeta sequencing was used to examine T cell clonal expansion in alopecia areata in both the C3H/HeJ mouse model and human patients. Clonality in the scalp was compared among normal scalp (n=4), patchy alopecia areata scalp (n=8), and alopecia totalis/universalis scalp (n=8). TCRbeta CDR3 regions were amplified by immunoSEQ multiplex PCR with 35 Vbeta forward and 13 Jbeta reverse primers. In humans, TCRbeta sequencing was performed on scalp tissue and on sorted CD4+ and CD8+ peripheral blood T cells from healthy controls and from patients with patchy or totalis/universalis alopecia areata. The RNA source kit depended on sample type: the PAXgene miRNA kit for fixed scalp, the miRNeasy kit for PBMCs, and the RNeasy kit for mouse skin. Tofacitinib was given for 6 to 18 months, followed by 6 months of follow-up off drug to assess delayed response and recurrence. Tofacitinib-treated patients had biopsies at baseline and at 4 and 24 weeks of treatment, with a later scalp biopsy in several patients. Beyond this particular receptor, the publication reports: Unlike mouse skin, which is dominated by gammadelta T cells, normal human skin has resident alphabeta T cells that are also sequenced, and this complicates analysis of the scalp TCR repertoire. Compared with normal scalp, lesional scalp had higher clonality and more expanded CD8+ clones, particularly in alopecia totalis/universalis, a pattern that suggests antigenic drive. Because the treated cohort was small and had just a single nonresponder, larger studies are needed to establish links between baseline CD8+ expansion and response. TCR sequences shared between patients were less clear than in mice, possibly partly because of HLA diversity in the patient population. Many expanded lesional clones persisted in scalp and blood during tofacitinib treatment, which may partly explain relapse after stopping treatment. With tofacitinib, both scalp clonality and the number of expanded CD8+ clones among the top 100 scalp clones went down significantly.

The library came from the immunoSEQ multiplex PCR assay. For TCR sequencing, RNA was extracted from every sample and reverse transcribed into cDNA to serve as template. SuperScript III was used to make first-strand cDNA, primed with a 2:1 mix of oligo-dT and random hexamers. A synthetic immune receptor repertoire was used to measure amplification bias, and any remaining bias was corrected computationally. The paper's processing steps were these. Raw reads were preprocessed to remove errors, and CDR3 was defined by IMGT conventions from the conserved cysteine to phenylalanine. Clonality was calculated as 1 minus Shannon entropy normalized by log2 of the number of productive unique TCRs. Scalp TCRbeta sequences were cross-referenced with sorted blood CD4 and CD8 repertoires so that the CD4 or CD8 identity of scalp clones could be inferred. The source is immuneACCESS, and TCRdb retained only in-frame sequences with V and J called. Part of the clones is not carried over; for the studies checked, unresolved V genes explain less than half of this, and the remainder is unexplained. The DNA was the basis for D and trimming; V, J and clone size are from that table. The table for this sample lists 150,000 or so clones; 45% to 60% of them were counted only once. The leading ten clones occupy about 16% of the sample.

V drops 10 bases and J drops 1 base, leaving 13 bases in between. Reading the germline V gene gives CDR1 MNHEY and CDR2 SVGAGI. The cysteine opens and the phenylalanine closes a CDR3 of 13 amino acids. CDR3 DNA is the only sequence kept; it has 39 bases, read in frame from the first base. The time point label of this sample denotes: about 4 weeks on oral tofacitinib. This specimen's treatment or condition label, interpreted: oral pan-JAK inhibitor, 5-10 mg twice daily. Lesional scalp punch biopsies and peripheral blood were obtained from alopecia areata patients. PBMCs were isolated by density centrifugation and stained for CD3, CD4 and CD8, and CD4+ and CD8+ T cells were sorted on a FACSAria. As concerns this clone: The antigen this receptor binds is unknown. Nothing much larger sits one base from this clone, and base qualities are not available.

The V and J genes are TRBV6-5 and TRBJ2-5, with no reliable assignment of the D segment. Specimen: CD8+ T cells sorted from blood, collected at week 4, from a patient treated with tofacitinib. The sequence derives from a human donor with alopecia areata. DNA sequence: TGTGCCACTACGCTGCTACCCCAAGAGACCCAGTACTTC. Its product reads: CATTLLPQETQYF.